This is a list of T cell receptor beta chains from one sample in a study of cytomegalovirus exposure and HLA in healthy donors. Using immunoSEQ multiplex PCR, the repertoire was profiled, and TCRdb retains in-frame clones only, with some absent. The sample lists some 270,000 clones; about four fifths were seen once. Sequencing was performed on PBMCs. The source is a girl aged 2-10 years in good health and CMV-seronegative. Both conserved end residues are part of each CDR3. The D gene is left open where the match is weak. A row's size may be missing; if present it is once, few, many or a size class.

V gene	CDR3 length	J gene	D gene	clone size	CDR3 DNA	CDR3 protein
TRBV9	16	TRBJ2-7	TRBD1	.	TGTGCCAGCAGCGTCTACCCCCGGGACAGGGACGACGAGCAGTACTTC	CASSVYPRDRDDEQYF
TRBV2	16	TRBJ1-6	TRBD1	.	TGTGCCAGCAGTGAATATGGGGACAGGTCACCCTCACCCCTCCACTTT	CASSEYGDRSPSPLHF
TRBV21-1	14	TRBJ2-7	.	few	TGTGCCAGCAGCGGGACAGGCATACCCTACGAGCAGTACTTC	CASSGTGIPYEQYF
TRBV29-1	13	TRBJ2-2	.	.	TGCAGCGTTGGAAGCTTGAACACCGGGGAGCTGTTTTTT	CSVGSLNTGELFF
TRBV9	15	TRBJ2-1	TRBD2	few	TGTGCCAGCAGCGTAAACGGGAGGGTGGTCAATGAGCAGTTCTTC	CASSVNGRVVNEQFF
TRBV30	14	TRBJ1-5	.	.	TGTTCTTGGACGGGAAAGTTCCTTCATCAGCCCCAGCATTTT	CSWTGKFLHQPQHF
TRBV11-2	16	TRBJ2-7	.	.	TGTGCCAGCAGCGTGACCGGTTCGGCTAGCGTTGGCGAGCAGTACTTC	CASSVTGSASVGEQYF
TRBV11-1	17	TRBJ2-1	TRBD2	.	TGTGCCAGCAGCCAACTTCTGTGGCCTAGCGGGAGGGGGGAGCAGTTCTTC	CASSQLLWPSGRGEQFF
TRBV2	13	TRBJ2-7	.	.	TGTGCCAGCAGGAGACAGATAGCCTACGAGCAGTACTTC	CASRRQIAYEQYF
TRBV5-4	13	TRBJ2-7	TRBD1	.	TGTGCCAGCAGCTTACAGGGGGCCTACGAGCAGTACTTC	CASSLQGAYEQYF
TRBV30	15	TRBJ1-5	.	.	TGTGCCTGGAGTGGGGACTCTCTTTTCAATCAGCCCCAGCATTTT	CAWSGDSLFNQPQHF
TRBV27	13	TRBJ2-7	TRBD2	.	TGTGCCAGTTCCGGGACTACCTCCTACGAGCAGTACTTC	CASSGTTSYEQYF
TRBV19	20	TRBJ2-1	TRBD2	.	TGTGCCAGTAGTATAGAGGGGACTAGACGATCCCGCAGGCCCTACAATGAGCAGTTCTTC	CASSIEGTRRSRRPYNEQFF
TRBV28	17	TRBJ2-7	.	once	TGTGCCAGCAGTTCTTTGGTCTCGGGAGGCCCAGGGGACGAGCAGTACTTC	CASSSLVSGGPGDEQYF
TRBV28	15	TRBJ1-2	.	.	TGTGCCAGCAGCCTTCCAAACAGCCGCCGGGGTGGCTACACCTTC	CASSLPNSRRGGYTF
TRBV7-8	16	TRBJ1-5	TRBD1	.	TGTGCCAGCACACCACTCAGGGGGCTTAGCAATCAGCCCCAGCATTTT	CASTPLRGLSNQPQHF
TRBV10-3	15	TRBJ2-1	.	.	TGTGCCATCAGTGAGTCACTAAGCTCCTACAATGAGCAGTTCTTC	CAISESLSSYNEQFF
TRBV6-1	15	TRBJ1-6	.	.	TGTGCCAGCACCAGGCTCTCAGGATTTGATTCACCCCTCCACTTT	CASTRLSGFDSPLHF
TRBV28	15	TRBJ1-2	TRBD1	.	TGTGCCAGCAGTACCCCGGGACAGGGTTTTGGTGGCTACACCTTC	CASSTPGQGFGGYTF
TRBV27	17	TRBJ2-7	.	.	TGTGCCAGCCCCAATACGAATACAGGGAAAAATCGGAACGAGCAGTACTTC	CASPNTNTGKNRNEQYF
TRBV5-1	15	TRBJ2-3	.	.	TGCGCCAGCAGCCCTAATCAAGCAGGGGCAGATACGCAGTATTTT	CASSPNQAGADTQYF
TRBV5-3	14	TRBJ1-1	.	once	TGTGCCAGAAGCTGCTGGAGGGAAGCGAGCCGGGCTTTCTTT	CARSCWREASRAFF
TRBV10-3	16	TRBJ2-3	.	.	TGTGCCATCAGCCCCATAGGGGGACCTAGCACAGATACGCAGTATTTT	CAISPIGGPSTDTQYF
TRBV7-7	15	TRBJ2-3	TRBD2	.	TGTGCCAGCAGCAGGACTAGCGGAAGCACAGATACGCAGTATTTT	CASSRTSGSTDTQYF